This T cell receptor beta chain originates from a study of cytomegalovirus exposure and HLA in healthy donors. Study results and caveats: A prior analysis recorded that most TCR beta V segments were productive about 87% or about 30% of the time.

The ends lost 3 bases at V and 10 bases at J; junction bases unmatched: 7. CDR3 length: 15 residues. Germline V lookup: CDR1 LGHNA, CDR2 YSLEER. As to this clone: Its cognate antigen is unknown.

PCR primers comprised 60 Vbeta and 13 Jbeta primers. Measured with immunoSEQ multiplex PCR; TCRdb has only the in-frame clones, and not every one. The sample carries 70,000 to 95,000 clones, more than 60% recorded once. The chain is built from TRBV4-3 and TRBJ1-6, with 9 bases aligning to TRBD1. This TCR was sampled from a human donor in good health. The sequenced sample consisted of PBMCs. The CDR3, as DNA: TGCGCCAGCAGCCATCGCGGGACAGGGACCTCACCCCTCCACTTT. It is translated as CASSHRGTGTSPLHF.